This TCR beta chain was retrieved from a study of cytomegalovirus exposure and HLA in healthy donors. Study in general: Across 350 to 500 genotyped donors, roughly 80% landed in the Caucasian-associated ancestry cluster.

As regards this clone: The target antigen is unknown.

Trimming removed 3 bases from V and 7 bases from J, with 7 bases in between. Germline V lookup: CDR1 DFQATT, CDR2 SNEGSKA (reference sequence). The CDR3 is made up of 11 amino acids. The PCR had 60 Vbeta and 13 Jbeta primers. The table came from immunoSEQ multiplex PCR; TCRdb's copy has only in-frame clones and leaves some out. The data show 130,000 to 150,000 clones, approximately 80% seen once. General study findings and limits: Reportedly, cytomegalovirus status was diagnosed with high sensitivity and specificity.

This clonotype was sampled from a male donor in good health and CMV-seronegative. Sequences were obtained from PBMCs. The chain recombines TRBV20-1 with TRBJ1-5, with D unresolved. This CDR3 is CSASRGQPQHF. DNA of the CDR3: TGCAGTGCTAGTCGGGGACAGCCCCAGCATTTT.